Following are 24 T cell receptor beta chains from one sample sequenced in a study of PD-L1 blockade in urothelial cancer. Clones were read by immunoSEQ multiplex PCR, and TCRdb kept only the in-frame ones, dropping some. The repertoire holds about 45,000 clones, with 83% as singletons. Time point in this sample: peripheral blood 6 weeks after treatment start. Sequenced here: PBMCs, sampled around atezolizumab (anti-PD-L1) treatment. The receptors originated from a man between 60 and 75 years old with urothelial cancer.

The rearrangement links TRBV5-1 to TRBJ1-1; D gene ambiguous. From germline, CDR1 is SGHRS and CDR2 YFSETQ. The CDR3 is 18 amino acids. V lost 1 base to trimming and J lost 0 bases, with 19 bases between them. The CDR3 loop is CASSLNRRSSGLNTEAFF. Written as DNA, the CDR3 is TGCGCCAGCAGCTTGAATAGGAGGAGCTCGGGATTGAACACTGAAGCTTTCTTT.

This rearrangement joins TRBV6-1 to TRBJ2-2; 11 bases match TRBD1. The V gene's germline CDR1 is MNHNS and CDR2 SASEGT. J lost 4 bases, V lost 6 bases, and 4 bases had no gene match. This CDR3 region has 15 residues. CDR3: CASRPDRGLTGELFF. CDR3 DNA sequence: TGTGCCAGCAGGCCGGACAGGGGGCTCACCGGGGAGCTGTTTTTT.

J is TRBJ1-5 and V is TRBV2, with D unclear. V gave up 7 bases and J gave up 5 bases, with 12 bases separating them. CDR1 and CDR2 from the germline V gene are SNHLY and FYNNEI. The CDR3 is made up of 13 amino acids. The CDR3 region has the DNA TGTGCCAGCACCTCCGGGGAGGATCAGCCCCAGCATTTT. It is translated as CASTSGEDQPQHF.

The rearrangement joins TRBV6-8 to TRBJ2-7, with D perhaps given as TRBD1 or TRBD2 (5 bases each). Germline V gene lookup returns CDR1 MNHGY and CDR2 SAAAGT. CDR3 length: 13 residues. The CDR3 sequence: CACSYGAAYEQYF. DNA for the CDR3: TGTGCTTGCAGTTACGGGGCGGCATACGAGCAGTACTTC.

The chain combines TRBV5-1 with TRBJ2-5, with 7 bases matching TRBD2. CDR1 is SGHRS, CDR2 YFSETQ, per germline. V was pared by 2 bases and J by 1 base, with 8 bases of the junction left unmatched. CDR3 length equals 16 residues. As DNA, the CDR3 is TGCGCCAGCAGCTTATCCGCGGGGGTTGGCCAAGAGACCCAGTACTTC. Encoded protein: CASSLSAGVGQETQYF.

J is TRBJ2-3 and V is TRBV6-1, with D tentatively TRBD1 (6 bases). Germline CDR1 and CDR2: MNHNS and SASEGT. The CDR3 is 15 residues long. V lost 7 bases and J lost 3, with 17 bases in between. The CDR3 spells CASTDRQQWTDTQYF. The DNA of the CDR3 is TGTGCCAGCACGGACAGACAGCAATGGACAGATACGCAGTATTTT.

The CDR3 DNA sequence: TGTGCCTGGAGTGTAGGCAGGATCTATGGCTACACCTTC. It encodes CAWSVGRIYGYTF. The chain links TRBV30 to TRBJ1-2; D uncertain. CDR3 size: 13 residues. V was clipped by 0 bases and J by 4 bases, with 9 bases between them. CDR1 GTSNPN and CDR2 SVGIG come from the germline V gene (reference sequence).

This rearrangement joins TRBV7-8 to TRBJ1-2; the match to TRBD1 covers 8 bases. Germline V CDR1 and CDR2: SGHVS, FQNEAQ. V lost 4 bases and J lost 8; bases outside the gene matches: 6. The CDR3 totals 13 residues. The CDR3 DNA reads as TGTGCCAGCAGCTCGGACAGGGTACGGGGCTACACCTTC. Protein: CASSSDRVRGYTF.

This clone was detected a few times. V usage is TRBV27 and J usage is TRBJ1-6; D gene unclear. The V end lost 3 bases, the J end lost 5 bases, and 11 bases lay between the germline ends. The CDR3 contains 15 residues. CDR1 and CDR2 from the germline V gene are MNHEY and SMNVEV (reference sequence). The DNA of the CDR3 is TGTGCCAGCAGTTTCTGGACGGGAGATAATTCACCCCTCCACTTT. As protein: CASSFWTGDNSPLHF.

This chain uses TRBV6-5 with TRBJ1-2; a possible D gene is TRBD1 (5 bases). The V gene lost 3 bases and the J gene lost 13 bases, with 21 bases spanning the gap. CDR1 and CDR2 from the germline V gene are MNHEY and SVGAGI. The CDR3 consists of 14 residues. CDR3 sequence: CASSYLIGQQGPTF. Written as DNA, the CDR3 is TGTGCCAGCAGTTATTTGATCGGGCAGCAGGGCCCCACCTTC.

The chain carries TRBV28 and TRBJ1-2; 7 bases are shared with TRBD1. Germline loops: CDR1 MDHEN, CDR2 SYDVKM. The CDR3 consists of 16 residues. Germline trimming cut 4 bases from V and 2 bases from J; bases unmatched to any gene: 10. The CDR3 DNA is TGTGCCAGCAGTTACCCATCCCCAGGGGGGAACTATGGCTACACCTTC. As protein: CASSYPSPGGNYGYTF.

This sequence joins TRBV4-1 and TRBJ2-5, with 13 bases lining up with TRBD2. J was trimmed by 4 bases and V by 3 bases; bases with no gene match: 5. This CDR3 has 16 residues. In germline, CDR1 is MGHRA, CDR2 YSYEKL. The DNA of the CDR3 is TGCGCCAGCAGCCAGGTCAGACTAGCGGGGGGAGAGACCCAGTACTTC. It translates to CASSQVRLAGGETQYF.

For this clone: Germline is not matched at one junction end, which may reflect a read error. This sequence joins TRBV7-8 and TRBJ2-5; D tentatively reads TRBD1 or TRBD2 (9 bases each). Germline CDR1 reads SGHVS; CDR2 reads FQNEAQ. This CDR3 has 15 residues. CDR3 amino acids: CASSLAGQGSETQYF. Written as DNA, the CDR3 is TGTGCCAGCAGCCTAGCGGGACAGGGAAGCGAGACCCAGTACTTC.

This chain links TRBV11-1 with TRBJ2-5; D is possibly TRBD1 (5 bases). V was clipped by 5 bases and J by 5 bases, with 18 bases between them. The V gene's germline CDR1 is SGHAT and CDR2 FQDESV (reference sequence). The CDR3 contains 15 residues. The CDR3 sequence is CASSRIGQGGETQYF. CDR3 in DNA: TGTGCCAGCAGCCGAATTGGGCAGGGCGGTGAGACCCAGTACTTC.

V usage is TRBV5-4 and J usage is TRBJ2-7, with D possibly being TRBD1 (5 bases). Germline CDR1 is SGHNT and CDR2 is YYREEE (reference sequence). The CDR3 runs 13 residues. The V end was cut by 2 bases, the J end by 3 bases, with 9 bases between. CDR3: CASSLGENYEQYF. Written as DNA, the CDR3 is TGTGCCAGCAGCTTAGGGGAAAACTACGAGCAGTACTTC.

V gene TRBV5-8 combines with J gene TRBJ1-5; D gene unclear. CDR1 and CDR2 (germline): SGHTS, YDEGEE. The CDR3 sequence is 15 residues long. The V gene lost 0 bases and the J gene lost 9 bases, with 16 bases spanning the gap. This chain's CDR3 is CASSLAVVASGPQHF. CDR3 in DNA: TGTGCCAGCAGCTTGGCCGTCGTGGCTTCGGGGCCCCAGCATTTT. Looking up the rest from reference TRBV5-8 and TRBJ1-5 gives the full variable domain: EAGVTQSPTHLIKTRGQQATLRCSPISGHTSVYWYQQALGLGLQFLLWYDEGEERNRGNFPPRFSGRQFPNYSSELNVNALELEDSALYLCASSLAVVASGPQHFGDGTRLSIL.

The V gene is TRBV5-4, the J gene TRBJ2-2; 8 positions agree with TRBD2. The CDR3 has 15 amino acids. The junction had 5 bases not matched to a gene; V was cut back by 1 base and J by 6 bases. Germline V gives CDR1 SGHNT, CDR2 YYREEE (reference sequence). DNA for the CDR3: TGTGCCAGCAGCTTGAGCGGGGGAAAGGCCGGGGAGCTGTTTTTT. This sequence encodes CASSLSGGKAGELFF.

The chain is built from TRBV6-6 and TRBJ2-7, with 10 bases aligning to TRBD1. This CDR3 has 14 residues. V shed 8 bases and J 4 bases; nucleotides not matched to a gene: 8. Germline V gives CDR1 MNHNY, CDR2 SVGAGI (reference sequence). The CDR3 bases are TGTGCCAGCCACCTAAGGGACAGGGGATACGAGCAGTACTTC. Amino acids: CASHLRDRGYEQYF.

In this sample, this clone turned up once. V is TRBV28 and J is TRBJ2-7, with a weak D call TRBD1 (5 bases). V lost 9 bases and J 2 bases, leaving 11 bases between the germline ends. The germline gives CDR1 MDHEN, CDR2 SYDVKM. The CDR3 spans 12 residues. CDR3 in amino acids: CASGGHTYEQYF. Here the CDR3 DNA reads TGTGCCAGTGGCGGACATACCTACGAGCAGTACTTC.

In DNA form, the CDR3 reads TGTGCCAGTAGTCCCCGACAGAGAGGGAACACTGAAGCTTTCTTT. This codes for CASSPRQRGNTEAFF. The chain recombines TRBV19 with TRBJ1-1, with D tentatively TRBD1 (5 bases). The CDR3 covers 15 residues. Germline-derived CDR1 and CDR2 are LNHDA and SQIVND (reference sequence). Trimming shortened V by 5 bases and J by 1 base, and 14 bases separated the two germline ends. The full variable domain, rest sourced from reference TRBV19 and TRBJ1-1, is DGGITQSPKYLFRKEGQNVTLSCEQNLNHDAMYWYRQDPGQGLRLIYYSQIVNDFQKGDIAEGYSVSREKKESFPLTVTSAQKNPTAFYLCASSPRQRGNTEAFFGQGTRLTVV.

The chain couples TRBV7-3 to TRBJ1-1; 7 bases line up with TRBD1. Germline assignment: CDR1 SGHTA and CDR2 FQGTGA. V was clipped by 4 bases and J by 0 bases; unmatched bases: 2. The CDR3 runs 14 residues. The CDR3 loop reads CASSSGQMNTEAFF. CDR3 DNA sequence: TGTGCCAGCAGCTCGGGACAGATGAACACTGAAGCTTTCTTT.

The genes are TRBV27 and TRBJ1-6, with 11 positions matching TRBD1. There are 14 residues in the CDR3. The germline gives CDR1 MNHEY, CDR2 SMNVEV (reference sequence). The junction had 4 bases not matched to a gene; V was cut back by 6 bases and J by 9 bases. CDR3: CASRGQGARSPLHF. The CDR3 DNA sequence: TGTGCCAGCAGAGGACAGGGGGCTCGTTCACCCCTCCACTTT.

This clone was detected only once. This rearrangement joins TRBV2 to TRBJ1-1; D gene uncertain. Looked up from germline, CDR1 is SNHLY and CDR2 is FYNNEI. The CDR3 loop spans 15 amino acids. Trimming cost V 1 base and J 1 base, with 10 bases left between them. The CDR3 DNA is TGTGCCAGCAGTGAAGTTACCACACCGAACACTGAAGCTTTCTTT. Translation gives CASSEVTTPNTEAFF.

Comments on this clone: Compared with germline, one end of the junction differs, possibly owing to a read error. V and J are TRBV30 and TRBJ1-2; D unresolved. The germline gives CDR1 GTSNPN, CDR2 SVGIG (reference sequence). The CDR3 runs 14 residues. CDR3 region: CAWSVDEQFGDQLF. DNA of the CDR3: TGTGCCTGGAGTGTAGACGAGCAGTTCGGGGATCAGCTCTTC. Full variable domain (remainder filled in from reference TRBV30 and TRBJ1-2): SQTIHQWPATLVQPVGSPLSLECTVEGTSNPNLYWYRQAAGRGLQLLFYSVGIGQISSEVPQNLSASRPQDRQFILSSKKLLLSDSGFYLCAWSVDEQFGDQLFGSGTRLTVV.